The 20 T cell receptor beta chains below all came from one sample that was sequenced in a study of patients and donors after allogeneic stem cell transplantation. MiXCR, run by TCRdb on the RT-PCR reads, gives a single entry per CDR3 protein. The sample carries about 960,000 distinct CDR3 sequences, roughly 18% recorded once. The sequenced material came from blood, either unsorted or a sorted T cell fraction (not recorded which). The receptor source for this set is a human donor who was either an allogeneic HSCT recipient or a stem cell or donor lymphocyte infusion donor (not recorded which). It is not recorded whose cells these are; they may come from a transplant donor.

This clonotype was seen more than once but under ten times. The chain links TRBV7-2 to TRBJ2-5; D may be TRBD2 (6 bases). The CDR3 is made up of 14 amino acids. From germline, CDR1 is SGHTA and CDR2 FQGNSA. Trimming pared 1 base from V and 1 base from J, leaving 7 bases between. CDR3 sequence: CASSLEAGQETQYF. For the CDR3, the DNA is TGTGCCAGCAGCTTAGAAGCGGGCCAAGAGACCCAGTACTTC.

The chain couples TRBV7-2 to TRBJ2-7, with D perhaps matching TRBD1 (6 bases). Germline CDR1 is SGHTA and CDR2 is FQGNSA. CDR3 length: 14 amino acids. V lost 0 bases, J lost 2 bases, and 8 bases lay in between. Written as DNA, the CDR3 is TGTGCCAGCAGCTTAGCGGGGGCAGCCTACGAGCAGTACTTC. Translation gives CASSLAGAAYEQYF.

The chain links TRBV11-2 to TRBJ2-7; D is perhaps TRBD2 (5 bases). V lost 0 bases and J 0 bases, leaving 9 bases between the germline ends. CDR3 length: 15 residues. Germline CDR1 and CDR2: SGHAT and FQNNGV. The CDR3 spells CASSLDWRSSYEQYF. The CDR3 DNA is TGTGCCAGCAGCTTAGATTGGAGGAGCTCCTACGAGCAGTACTTC.

The chain recombines TRBV27 with TRBJ2-7; D tentatively reads TRBD1 or TRBD2 (5 bases each). The CDR3 sequence is 19 residues long. The V gene's germline CDR1 is MNHEY and CDR2 SMNVEV (reference sequence). Trimming shortened V by 1 base and J by 1 base, and 23 bases separated the two germline ends. CDR3 sequence reads: CASSLFIPGTGDTSYEQYF. DNA for the CDR3: TGTGCCAGCAGTTTATTTATCCCAGGGACGGGTGATACTTCCTACGAGCAGTACTTC.

CDR3 DNA: TGTGCCTCCACCGCGCAAGCGGGGGTGGATACGCAGTATTTT. It encodes CASTAQAGVDTQYF. The chain has TRBV9 and TRBJ2-3, with TRBD2 matching 8 bases. With V trimmed by 10 bases and J by 6 bases, 13 bases remained unmatched. Germline CDR1 is SGDLS and CDR2 is YYNGEE. CDR3 length equals 14 residues.

This clonotype was observed a few times. At one of its ends the junction is not consistent with the germline gene, which may arise from a read error. The gene calls are TRBV12-3 or TRBV12-4 and TRBJ1-2; 7 nucleotides align to TRBD1. The CDR3 loop spans 14 amino acids. CDR3 nucleotides: TGTGCCAACAGTTTAAGCGGGACAGTGCCTTGCTACACCTTC. The encoded protein is CANSLSGTVPCYTF.

This chain's CDR3 is CASSPGGLVTDTQYF. CDR3 DNA sequence: TGTGCCAGCAGTCCGGGGGGATTAGTCACAGATACGCAGTATTTT. The genes are TRBV12-3 or TRBV12-4 and TRBJ2-3; 7 nucleotides match TRBD2. Trimming removed 5 bases from V and 2 bases from J; junction bases left unmatched: 7. This CDR3 contains 15 residues.

The V gene is TRBV12-3 or TRBV12-4, the J gene TRBJ1-4; 7 positions match TRBD1. The length of the CDR3 is 14 residues. Germline trimming cut 3 bases from V and 7 bases from J; bases unmatched to any gene: 5. The DNA for the CDR3 is TGTGCCAGCAGTTTTGGCAGGGGGAGTGAAAAACTGTTTTTT. This gives the protein CASSFGRGSEKLFF.

This clonotype occurred a few times. The CDR3 loop is CASSERNMNTEAFF. The DNA for the CDR3 is TGCGCCAGCAGTGAGAGGAACATGAACACTGAAGCTTTCTTT. The rearrangement links TRBV5-1 to TRBJ1-1; the D is unclear. The V gene's germline CDR1 is SGHRS and CDR2 YFSETQ. This CDR3 comprises 14 residues. V was shortened by 5 bases and J by 0 bases, with 11 bases between the two germline ends.

The V and J genes are TRBV5-6 and TRBJ2-1; 8 nucleotides line up with TRBD1. J was trimmed by 6 bases and V by 3 bases; bases with no gene match: 8. Germline CDR1 reads SGHDT; CDR2 reads YYEEEE. The length of the CDR3 is 15 residues. The CDR3 coding sequence is TGTGCCAGCAGCTATGGGACAGGCGGTACCAATGAGCAGTTCTTC. Encoded protein: CASSYGTGGTNEQFF.

DNA for the CDR3: TGTGCCAGCAGTTTTAACAGGGGTAATTCACCCCTCCACTTT. It codes for CASSFNRGNSPLHF. The rearrangement links TRBV6-2 or TRBV6-3 to TRBJ1-6; 7 bases align to TRBD1. Germline V gene data show CDR1 as MNHEY and CDR2 as SVGEGT. V trimming: 4 bases; J trimming: 6 bases; junction bases outside the gene matches: 3. This CDR3 region has 14 residues.

The chain is built from TRBV29-1 and TRBJ2-1; 7 positions match TRBD2. The CDR3 has 15 amino acids. Germline assignment: CDR1 SQVTM and CDR2 ANQGSEA. V shed 8 bases and J 2 bases; nucleotides not matched to a gene: 12. CDR3 residues: CSLGWQGLPYNEQFF. The CDR3 nucleotides are TGCAGCTTGGGGTGGCAGGGACTACCCTACAATGAGCAGTTCTTC.

This chain connects TRBV15 to TRBJ2-7; no firm D call. The ends were cut back, 0 bases at V and 7 bases at J, with 13 bases in the middle. Looked up from germline, CDR1 is LNHNV and CDR2 is YYDKDF (reference sequence). CDR3 length: 14 residues. The CDR3 region is CATSRDLVPREQYF. For the CDR3, the DNA is TGTGCCACCAGCAGAGACCTTGTACCTCGGGAGCAGTACTTC.

This clonotype was picked up a small number of times. The chain is built from TRBV4-1 and TRBJ1-4, with D maybe TRBD1 (6 bases). Between the trimmed V and J ends, which lost 3 bases and 6 bases, there was a span of 11 bases. The CDR3 loop spans 14 amino acids. The germline gives CDR1 MGHRA, CDR2 YSYEKL. The CDR3 here is CASSHRQADEKLFF. In DNA form, the CDR3 reads TGCGCCAGCAGCCATCGACAGGCGGATGAAAAACTGTTTTTT.

The chain combines TRBV20-1 with TRBJ2-2; D call uncertain. The CDR3 runs 16 residues. The germline gives CDR1 DFQATT, CDR2 SNEGSKA (reference sequence). The germline V and J ends were trimmed by 0 bases and 4 bases, with 15 bases remaining between them. The CDR3 DNA follows: TGCAGTGCTAGAGAGAGGCAGCTCCTCTCCACCGGGGAGCTGTTTTTT. Amino acids: CSARERQLLSTGELFF.

This clonotype has just a few counts. J is TRBJ2-5 and V is TRBV5-1, with D tentatively TRBD1 (6 bases). V was trimmed by 4 bases and J by 1 base, leaving 14 bases between them. The germline gives CDR1 SGHRS, CDR2 YFSETQ. This CDR3 contains 15 residues. CDR3 residues: CASSPGTTGQETQYF. The CDR3 nucleotides are TGCGCCAGCAGCCCCGGGACAACCGGCCAAGAGACCCAGTACTTC.

Many counts were recorded for this clonotype. V and J are TRBV12-3 or TRBV12-4 and TRBJ2-7; TRBD1 might be the D (6 bases). Between the trimmed V and J ends, which lost 5 bases and 6 bases, there was a span of 8 bases. This CDR3 has 11 residues. In nucleotides, the CDR3 is TGTGCCAGCAGTAACAGGGTCGAGCAGTACTTC. Amino acid sequence: CASSNRVEQYF.

The V call is TRBV7-8, the J call TRBJ2-1; TRBD2 agrees at 7 bases. Trimming cost V 1 base and J 0 bases; bases outside gene matches: 6. Germline V gene sequence: CDR1 SGHVS, CDR2 FQNEAQ. The CDR3 runs 17 residues. DNA of the CDR3: TGTGCCAGCAGCTTAGTGATAGCGGGTAGCTCCTACAATGAGCAGTTCTTC. Translated: CASSLVIAGSSYNEQFF.

This clonotype was detected only a few times. The CDR3 coding sequence is TGTGCCTGGGGGGGACAGCGGCGGTACGAGCAGTACTTC. It encodes CAWGGQRRYEQYF. The chain is built from TRBV30 and TRBJ2-7; 7 bases are shared with TRBD1. The CDR3 has 13 amino acids. Germline values: CDR1 GTSNPN, CDR2 SVGIG (reference sequence). The V and J ends lost 5 bases and 4 bases, in that order; junction bases with no gene match: 8.

This clonotype was seen only a few times. The CDR3 region is CASSYQKGGTSTDTQYF. The CDR3 DNA reads TGTGCCAGCAGCTACCAGAAGGGGGGTACTAGCACAGATACGCAGTATTTT. The rearrangement links TRBV6-5 to TRBJ2-3; D could derive from TRBD1 or TRBD2 (6 bases each). Germline V lookup: CDR1 MNHEY, CDR2 SVGAGI. CDR3 size: 17 residues. Trimming removed 6 bases from V and 0 bases from J, with 19 bases in between.